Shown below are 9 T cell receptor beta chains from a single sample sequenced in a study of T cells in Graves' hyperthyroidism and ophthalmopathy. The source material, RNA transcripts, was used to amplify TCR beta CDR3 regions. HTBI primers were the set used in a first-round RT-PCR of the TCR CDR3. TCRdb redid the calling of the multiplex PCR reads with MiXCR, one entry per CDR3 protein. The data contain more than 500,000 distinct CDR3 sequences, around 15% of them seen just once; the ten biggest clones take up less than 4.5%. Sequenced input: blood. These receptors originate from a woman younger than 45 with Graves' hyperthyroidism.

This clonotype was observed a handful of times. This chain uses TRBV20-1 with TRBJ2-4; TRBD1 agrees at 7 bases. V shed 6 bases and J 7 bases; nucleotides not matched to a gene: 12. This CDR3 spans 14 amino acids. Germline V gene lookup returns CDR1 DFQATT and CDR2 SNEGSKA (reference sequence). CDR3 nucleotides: TGCAGTGCCCATCTGACAGGGCGACAGAACATTCAGTACTTC. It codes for CSAHLTGRQNIQYF.

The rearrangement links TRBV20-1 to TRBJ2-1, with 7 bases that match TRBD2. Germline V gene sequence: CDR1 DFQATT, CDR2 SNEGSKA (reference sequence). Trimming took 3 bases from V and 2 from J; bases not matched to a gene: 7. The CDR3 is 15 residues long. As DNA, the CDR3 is TGCAGTGCTAGCTCCCGGGACTATACCTACAATGAGCAGTTCTTC. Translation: CSASSRDYTYNEQFF.

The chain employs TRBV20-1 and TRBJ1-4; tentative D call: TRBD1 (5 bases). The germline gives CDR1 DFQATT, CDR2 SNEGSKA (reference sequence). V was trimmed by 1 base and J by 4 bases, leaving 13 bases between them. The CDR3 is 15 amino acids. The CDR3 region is CSARATRQINEKLFF. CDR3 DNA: TGCAGTGCTAGAGCCACGAGACAGATTAATGAAAAACTGTTTTTT.

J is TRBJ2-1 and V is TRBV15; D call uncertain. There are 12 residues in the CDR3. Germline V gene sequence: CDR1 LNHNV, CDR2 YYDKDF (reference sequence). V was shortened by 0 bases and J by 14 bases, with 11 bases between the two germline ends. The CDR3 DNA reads TGTGCCACCAGCAGAGATCGGCAGCGCAAGTTCTTC. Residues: CATSRDRQRKFF.

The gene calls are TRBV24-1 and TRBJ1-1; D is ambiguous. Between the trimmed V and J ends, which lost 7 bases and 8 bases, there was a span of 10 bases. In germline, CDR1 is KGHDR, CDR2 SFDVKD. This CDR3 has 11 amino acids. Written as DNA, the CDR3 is TGTGCCACCAGGCGATCCGGGGAAGCTTTCTTT. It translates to CATRRSGEAFF.

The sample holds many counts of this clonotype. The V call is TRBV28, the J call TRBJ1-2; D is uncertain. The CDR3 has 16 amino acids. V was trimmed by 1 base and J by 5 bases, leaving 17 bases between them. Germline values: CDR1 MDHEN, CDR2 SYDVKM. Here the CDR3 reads CASSLSAMTPFYGYTF. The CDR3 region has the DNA TGTGCCAGCAGTTTATCGGCTATGACACCCTTTTATGGCTACACCTTC.

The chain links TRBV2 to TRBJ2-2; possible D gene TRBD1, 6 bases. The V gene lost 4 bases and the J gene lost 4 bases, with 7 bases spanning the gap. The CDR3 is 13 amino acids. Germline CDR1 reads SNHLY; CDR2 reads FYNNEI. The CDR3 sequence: CASSGDTTGELFF. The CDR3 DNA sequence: TGTGCCAGCAGTGGGGACACCACCGGGGAGCTGTTTTTT.

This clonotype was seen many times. CDR3 bases: TGTGCCAGCACCCCCGGGACTAGCGTGAACAATGAGCAGTTCTTC. It yields the protein CASTPGTSVNNEQFF. J is TRBJ2-1 and V is TRBV28; 10 bases align to TRBD2. V lost 7 bases, J lost 5 bases, and 8 bases stayed unmatched. The CDR3 spans 15 residues. CDR1 is MDHEN, CDR2 SYDVKM, per germline.

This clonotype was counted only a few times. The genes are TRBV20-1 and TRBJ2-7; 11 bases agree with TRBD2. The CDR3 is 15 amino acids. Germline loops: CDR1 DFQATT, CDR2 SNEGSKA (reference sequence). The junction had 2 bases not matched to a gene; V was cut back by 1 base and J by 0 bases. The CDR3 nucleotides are TGCAGTGCTAGAGGGACTAGCGGGCACTCCTACGAGCAGTACTTC. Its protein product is CSARGTSGHSYEQYF.